This section outlines one TCR beta chain sequence together with its context. This entry belongs to a study of blood T cell repertoires in COVID-19. Background on the study: Acute and convalescent COVID-19 samples came from the United States, Italy and Spain.

After removal of 3 bases from V and 4 bases from J, the junction contained 14 bases not matched to a gene. CDR1 and CDR2 from the germline V gene are LNHDA and SQIVND (reference sequence). CDR3 length equals 17 residues. The table came from immunoSEQ multiplex PCR; TCRdb's copy has only in-frame clones and leaves some out. This sample has 100,000 to 150,000 clones, with 88% found just once. Sample: peripheral blood. The gene calls are TRBV19 and TRBJ1-1, with 7 bases identical to TRBD1. The TCR comes from a man between 45 and 60 years old with acute or convalescent COVID-19. CDR3 bases: TGTGCCAGTAGTATTATGCGCTTTGCCGCAGGGGGCACTGAAGCTTTCTTT. Translating gives CASSIMRFAAGGTEAFF.